This T cell receptor (beta chain) was identified in a study of long-term antiretroviral therapy in people with HIV. Whole-study results and caveats: Following ART, diversity rose but still fell short of transplant donor controls. ART adherence, viral resistance and therapy changes went unrecorded.

CDR1 is SGHRS, CDR2 YFSETQ, per germline. Trimming cost V 0 bases and J 5 bases; bases outside gene matches: 10. CDR3 length: 16 residues. At least two post-ART and at least one pre-ART PBMC sample were available for each donor. Before DNA extraction, roughly 0.95-10 million cryopreserved PBMC were held in the samples. A note on this clone: No antigen is known for it.

It was version v3.0 of the immunoSEQ assay that was run at survey level. Assay used: immunoSEQ multiplex PCR; TCRdb lists only in-frame clones, some missing. The sample yields tens of thousands of clones, roughly four fifths seen once. The chain couples TRBV5-1 to TRBJ2-5; 7 positions match TRBD2. Sequenced material: unsorted PBMCs, taken 1 year after starting antiretroviral therapy. The sequence derives from a man aged 18 to 29 with HIV. CDR3: CASSLDTAGSGETQYF. CDR3 coding DNA: TGCGCCAGCAGCTTGGATACAGCGGGGTCCGGGGAGACCCAGTACTTC.